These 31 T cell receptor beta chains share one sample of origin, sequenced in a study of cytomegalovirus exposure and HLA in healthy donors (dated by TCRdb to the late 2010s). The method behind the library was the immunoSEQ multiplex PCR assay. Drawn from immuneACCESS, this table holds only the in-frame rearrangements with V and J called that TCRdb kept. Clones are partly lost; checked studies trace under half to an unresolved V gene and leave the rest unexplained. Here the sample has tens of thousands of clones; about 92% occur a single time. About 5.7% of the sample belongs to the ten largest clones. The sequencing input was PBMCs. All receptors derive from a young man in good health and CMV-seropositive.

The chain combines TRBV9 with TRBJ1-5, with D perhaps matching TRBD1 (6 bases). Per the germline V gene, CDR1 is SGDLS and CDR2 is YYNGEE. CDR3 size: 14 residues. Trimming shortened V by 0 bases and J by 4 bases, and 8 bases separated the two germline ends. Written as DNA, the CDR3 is TGTGCCAGCAGCGTAGGAGGACAGAATCAGCCCCAGCATTTT. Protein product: CASSVGGQNQPQHF. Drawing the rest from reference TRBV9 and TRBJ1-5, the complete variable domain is DSGVTQTPKHLITATGQRVTLRCSPRSGDLSVYWYQQSLDQGLQFLIQYYNGEERAKGNILERFSAQQFPDLHSELNLSSLELGDSALYFCASSVGGQNQPQHFGDGTRLSIL.

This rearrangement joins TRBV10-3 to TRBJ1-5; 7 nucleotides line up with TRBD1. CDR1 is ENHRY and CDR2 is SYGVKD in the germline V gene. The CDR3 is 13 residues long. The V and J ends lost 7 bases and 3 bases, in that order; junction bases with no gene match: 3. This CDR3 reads CAIKDRDNQPQHF. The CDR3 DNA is TGTGCCATCAAAGACAGGGACAATCAGCCCCAGCATTTT.

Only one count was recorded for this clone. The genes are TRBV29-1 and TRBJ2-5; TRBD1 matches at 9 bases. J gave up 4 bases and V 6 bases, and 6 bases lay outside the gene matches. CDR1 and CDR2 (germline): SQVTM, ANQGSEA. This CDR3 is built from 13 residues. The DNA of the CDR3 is TGCAGCGTGACTGACAGGGGGACAGAGACCCAGTACTTC. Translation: CSVTDRGTETQYF.

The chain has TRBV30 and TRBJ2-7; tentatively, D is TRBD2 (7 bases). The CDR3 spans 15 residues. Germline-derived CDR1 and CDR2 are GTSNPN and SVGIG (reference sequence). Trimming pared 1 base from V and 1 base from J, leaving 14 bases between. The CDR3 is CAWSGGGRASYEQYF. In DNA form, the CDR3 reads TGTGCCTGGAGTGGGGGGGGGCGGGCTTCCTACGAGCAGTACTTC.

CDR3 nucleotide sequence: TGTGCCAGCAGTTTTCCCCTTCGAGAAAGCGGGAGAACAAATGAGCAGTTCTTC. Residues: CASSFPLRESGRTNEQFF. This chain joins TRBV28 and TRBJ2-1, with TRBD2 matching over 8 bases. Germline CDR1 and CDR2: MDHEN and SYDVKM. V lost 3 bases to trimming and J lost 7 bases; unmatched junction nucleotides: 17. The CDR3 totals 18 residues.

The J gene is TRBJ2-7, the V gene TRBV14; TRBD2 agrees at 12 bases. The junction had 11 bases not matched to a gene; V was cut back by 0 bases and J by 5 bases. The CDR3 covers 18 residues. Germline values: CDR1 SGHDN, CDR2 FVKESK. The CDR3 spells CASSQDLGLAGRRDEQYF. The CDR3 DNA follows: TGTGCCAGCAGCCAAGATTTAGGACTAGCGGGACGTCGCGACGAGCAGTACTTC. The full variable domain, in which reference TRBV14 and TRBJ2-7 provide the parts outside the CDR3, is EAGVTQFPSHSVIEKGQTVTLRCDPISGHDNLYWYRRVMGKEIKFLLHFVKESKQDESGMPNNRFLAERTGGTYSTLKVQPAELEDSGVYFCASSQDLGLAGRRDEQYFGPGTRLTVT.

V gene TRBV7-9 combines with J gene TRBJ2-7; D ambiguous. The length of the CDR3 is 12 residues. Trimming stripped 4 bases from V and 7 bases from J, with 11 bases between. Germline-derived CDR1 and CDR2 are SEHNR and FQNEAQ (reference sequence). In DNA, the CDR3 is TGTGCCAGCAGCTGGGTGGCGAGGGAGCAGTACTTC. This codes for CASSWVAREQYF.

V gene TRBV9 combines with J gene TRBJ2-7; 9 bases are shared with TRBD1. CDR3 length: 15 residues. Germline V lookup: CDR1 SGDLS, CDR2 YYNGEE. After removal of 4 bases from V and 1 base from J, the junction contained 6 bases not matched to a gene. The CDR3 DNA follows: TGTGCCAGCAGCCGCGGAGGGACAGGGTCCTACGAGCAGTACTTC. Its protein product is CASSRGGTGSYEQYF.

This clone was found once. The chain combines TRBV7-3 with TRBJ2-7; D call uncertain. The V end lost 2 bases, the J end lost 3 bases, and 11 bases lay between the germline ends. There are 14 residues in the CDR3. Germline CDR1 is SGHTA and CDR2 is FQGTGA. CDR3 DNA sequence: TGTGCCAGCAGCTTATTCGGTCCCCTCTACGAGCAGTACTTC. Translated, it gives CASSLFGPLYEQYF.

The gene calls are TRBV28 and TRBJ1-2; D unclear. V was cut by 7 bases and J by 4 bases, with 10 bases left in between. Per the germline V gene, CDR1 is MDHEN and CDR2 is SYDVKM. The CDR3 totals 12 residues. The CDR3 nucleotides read TGTGCCAGCACTACCCCTGGCTATGGCTACACCTTC. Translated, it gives CASTTPGYGYTF.

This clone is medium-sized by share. CDR3 nucleotides: TGTGCCAGCAGTGAAGGAGCGGGAGGAGTCAATGAGCAGTTCTTC. This gives the protein CASSEGAGGVNEQFF. This rearrangement joins TRBV6-4 to TRBJ2-1, with 9 bases matching TRBD2. The V gene's germline CDR1 is MRHNA and CDR2 SNTAGT. J was trimmed by 6 bases and V by 3 bases; bases with no gene match: 6. There are 15 residues in the CDR3.

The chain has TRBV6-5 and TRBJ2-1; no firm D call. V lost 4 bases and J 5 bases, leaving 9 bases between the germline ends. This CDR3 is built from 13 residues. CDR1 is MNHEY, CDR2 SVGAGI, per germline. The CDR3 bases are TGTGCCAGCAGTTTGGGCCGAAACAATGAGCAGTTCTTC. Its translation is CASSLGRNNEQFF.

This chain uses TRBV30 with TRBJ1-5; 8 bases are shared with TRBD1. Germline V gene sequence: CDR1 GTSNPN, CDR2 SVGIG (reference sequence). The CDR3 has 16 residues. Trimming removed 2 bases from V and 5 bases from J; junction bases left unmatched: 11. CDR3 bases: TGTGCCTGGAGTTTTCGGACAGGGTCGGGGGATCAGCCCCAGCATTTT. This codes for CAWSFRTGSGDQPQHF.

The CDR3 DNA sequence: TGCGCCAGCAGCTTGCGGGGGAACCCGAACACTGAAGCTTTCTTT. Its protein product is CASSLRGNPNTEAFF. The chain is built from TRBV5-1 and TRBJ1-1; TRBD1 might be the D (5 bases). V was shortened by 1 base and J by 1 base, with 11 bases between the two germline ends. Germline CDR1 is SGHRS and CDR2 is YFSETQ. The CDR3 runs to 15 residues.

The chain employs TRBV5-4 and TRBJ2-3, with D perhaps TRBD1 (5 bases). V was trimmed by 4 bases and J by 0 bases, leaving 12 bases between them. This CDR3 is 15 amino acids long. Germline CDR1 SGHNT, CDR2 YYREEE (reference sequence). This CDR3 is CASSPDTPSTDTQYF. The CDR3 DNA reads TGTGCCAGCAGCCCGGACACTCCTAGCACAGATACGCAGTATTTT.

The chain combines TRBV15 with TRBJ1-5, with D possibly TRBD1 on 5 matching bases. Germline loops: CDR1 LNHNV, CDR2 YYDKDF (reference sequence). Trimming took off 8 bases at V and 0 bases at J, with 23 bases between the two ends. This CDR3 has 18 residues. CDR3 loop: CATGVGLDILYSNQPQHF. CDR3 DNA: TGTGCCACCGGGGTAGGGTTGGACATTCTATATAGCAATCAGCCCCAGCATTTT.

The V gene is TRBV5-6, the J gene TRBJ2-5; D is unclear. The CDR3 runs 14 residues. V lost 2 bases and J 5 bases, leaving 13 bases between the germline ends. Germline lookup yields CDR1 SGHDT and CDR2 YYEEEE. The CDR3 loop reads CASSFNSPTETQYF. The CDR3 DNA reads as TGTGCCAGCAGCTTTAACAGCCCCACGGAGACCCAGTACTTC.

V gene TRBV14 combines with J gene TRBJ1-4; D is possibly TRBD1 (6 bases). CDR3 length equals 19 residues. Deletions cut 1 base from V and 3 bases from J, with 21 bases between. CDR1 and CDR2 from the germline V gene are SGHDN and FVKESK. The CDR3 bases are TGTGCCAGCAGCCAAGGGGGGGTTAGGCGGGGGCGATCTAATGAAAAACTGTTTTTT. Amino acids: CASSQGGVRRGRSNEKLFF.

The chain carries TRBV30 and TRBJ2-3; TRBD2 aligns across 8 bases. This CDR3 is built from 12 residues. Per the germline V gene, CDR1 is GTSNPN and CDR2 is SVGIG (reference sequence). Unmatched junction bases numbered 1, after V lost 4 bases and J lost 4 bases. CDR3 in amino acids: CAWNSGADTQYF. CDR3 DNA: TGTGCCTGGAATAGCGGGGCAGATACGCAGTATTTT.

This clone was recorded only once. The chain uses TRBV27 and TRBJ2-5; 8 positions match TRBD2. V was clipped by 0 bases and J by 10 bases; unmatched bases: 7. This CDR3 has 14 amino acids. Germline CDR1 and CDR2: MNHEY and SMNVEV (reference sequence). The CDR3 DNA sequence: TGTGCCAGCAGTTTATCGCGGGGTCGGGGGGGCCAGTACTTC. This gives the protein CASSLSRGRGGQYF.

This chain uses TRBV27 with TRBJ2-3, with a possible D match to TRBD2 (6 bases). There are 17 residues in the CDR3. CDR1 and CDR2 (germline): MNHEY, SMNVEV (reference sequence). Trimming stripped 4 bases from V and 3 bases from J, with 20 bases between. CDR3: CASSSRLDEVLTDTQYF. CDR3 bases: TGTGCCAGCAGTTCGAGACTAGATGAGGTTTTAACAGATACGCAGTATTTT.

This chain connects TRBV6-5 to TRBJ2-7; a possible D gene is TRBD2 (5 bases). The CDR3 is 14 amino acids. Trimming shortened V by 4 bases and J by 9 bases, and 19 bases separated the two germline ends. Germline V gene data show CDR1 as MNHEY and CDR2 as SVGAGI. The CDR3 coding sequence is TGTGCCAGCAGTTTTGAGCCTCTAGCTGATCGGCAGTACTTC. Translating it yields CASSFEPLADRQYF.

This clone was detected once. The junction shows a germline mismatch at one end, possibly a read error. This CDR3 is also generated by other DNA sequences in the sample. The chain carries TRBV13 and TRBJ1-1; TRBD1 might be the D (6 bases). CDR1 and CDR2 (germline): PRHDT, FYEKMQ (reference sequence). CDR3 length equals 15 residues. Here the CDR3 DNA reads TGTGCCAGCAGTTTAGGGTGGACAGTGGATACTGAAGCTTTCTTT. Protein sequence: CASSLGWTVDTEAFF.

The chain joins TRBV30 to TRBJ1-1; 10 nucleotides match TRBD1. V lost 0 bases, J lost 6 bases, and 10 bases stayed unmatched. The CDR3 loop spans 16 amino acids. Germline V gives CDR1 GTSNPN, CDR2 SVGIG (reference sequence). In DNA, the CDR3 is TGTGCCTGGAGTGTACAGGGACAGGGGAGAAGGGCTGAAGCTTTCTTT. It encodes CAWSVQGQGRRAEAFF.

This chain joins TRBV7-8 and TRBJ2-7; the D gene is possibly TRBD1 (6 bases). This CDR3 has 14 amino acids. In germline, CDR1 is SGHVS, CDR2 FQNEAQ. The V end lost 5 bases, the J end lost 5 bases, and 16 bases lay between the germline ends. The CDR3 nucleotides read TGTGCCAGCAGCCCAGGGGCGAGTAAAAACGAGCAGTACTTC. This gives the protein CASSPGASKNEQYF.

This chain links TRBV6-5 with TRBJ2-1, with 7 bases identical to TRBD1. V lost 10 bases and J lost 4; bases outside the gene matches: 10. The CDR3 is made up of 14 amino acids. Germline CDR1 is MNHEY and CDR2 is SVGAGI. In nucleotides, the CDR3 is TGTGCCACCTCCGGGACAGACCCATACAATGAGCAGTTCTTC. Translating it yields CATSGTDPYNEQFF.

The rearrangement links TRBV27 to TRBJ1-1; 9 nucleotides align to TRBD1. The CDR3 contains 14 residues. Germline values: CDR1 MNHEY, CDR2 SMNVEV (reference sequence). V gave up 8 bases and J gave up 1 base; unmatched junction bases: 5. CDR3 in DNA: TGTGCCAGCGGGGACAGGGCGCGGAACACTGAAGCTTTCTTT. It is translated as CASGDRARNTEAFF.

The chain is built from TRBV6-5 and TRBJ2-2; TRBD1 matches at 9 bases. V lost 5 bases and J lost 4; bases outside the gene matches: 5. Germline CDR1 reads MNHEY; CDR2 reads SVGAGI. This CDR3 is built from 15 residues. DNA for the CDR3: TGTGCCAGCAGTCTCGACAGGGGGATCACCGGGGAGCTGTTTTTT. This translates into CASSLDRGITGELFF.

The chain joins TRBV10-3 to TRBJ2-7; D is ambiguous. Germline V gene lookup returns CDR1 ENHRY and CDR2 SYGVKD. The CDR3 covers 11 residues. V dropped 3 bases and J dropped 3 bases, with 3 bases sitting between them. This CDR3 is CAISDNYEQYF. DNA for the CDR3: TGTGCCATCAGTGATAACTACGAGCAGTACTTC.

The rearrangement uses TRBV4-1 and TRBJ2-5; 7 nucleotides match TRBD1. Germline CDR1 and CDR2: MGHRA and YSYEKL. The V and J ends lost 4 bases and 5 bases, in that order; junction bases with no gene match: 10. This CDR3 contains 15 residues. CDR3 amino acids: CASSPTGAREETQYF. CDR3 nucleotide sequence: TGCGCCAGCAGCCCTACAGGGGCAAGAGAGGAGACCCAGTACTTC.

CDR3 protein: CASSLPPGQGYEQYF. The CDR3 DNA sequence: TGTGCCAGCAGTTTACCCCCGGGACAGGGCTACGAGCAGTACTTC. The chain combines TRBV28 with TRBJ2-7, with 9 bases fitting TRBD1. Germline CDR1 and CDR2: MDHEN and SYDVKM. The V segment lost 2 bases and the J segment 3 bases; nucleotides outside the gene matches: 5. The CDR3 covers 15 residues.